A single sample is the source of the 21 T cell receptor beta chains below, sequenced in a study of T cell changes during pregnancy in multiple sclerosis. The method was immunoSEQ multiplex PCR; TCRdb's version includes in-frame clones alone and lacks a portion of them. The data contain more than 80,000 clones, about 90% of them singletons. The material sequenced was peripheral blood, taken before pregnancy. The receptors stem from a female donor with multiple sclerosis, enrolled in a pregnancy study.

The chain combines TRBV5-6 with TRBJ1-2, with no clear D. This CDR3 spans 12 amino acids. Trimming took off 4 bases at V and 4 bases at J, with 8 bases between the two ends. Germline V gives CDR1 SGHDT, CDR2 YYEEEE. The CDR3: CASSLSTYGYTF. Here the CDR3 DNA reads TGTGCCAGCAGCCTATCAACCTATGGCTACACCTTC. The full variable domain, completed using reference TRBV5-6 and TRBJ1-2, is DAGVTQSPTHLIKTRGQQVTLRCSPKSGHDTVSWYQQALGQGPQFIFQYYEEEERQRGNFPDRFSGHQFPNYSSELNVNALLLGDSALYLCASSLSTYGYTFGSGTRLTVV.

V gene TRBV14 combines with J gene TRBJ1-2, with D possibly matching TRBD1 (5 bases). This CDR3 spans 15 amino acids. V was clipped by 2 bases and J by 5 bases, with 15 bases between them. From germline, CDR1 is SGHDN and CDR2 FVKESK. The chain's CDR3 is CASSQLRGRSYGYTF. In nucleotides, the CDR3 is TGTGCCAGCAGCCAATTGCGGGGGAGGTCTTATGGCTACACCTTC.

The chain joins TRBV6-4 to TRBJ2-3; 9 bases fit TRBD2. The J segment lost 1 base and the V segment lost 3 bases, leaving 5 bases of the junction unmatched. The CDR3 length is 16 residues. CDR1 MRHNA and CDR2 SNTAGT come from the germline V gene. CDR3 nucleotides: TGTGCCAGCAGTGAGAGGGCTAGCGGGGGCACAGATACGCAGTATTTT. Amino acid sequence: CASSERASGGTDTQYF.

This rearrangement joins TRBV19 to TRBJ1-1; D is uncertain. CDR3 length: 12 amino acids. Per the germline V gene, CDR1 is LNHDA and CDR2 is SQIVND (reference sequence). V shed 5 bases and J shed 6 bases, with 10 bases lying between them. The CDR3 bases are TGTGCCAGTAGTCCAGGAAGGTCTGAAGCTTTCTTT. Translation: CASSPGRSEAFF.

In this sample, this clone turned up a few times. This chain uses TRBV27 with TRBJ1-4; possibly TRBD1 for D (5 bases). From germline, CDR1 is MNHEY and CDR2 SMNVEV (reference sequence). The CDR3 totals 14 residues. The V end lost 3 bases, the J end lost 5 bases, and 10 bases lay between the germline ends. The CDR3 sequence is CASSFGAPNEKLFF. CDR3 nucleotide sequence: TGTGCCAGCAGTTTTGGGGCGCCGAATGAAAAACTGTTTTTT. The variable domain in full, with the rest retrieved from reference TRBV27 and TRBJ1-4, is EAQVTQNPRYLITVTGKKLTVTCSQNMNHEYMSWYRQDPGLGLRQIYYSMNVEVTDKGDVPEGYKVSRKEKRNFPLILESPSPNQTSLYFCASSFGAPNEKLFFGSGTQLSVL.

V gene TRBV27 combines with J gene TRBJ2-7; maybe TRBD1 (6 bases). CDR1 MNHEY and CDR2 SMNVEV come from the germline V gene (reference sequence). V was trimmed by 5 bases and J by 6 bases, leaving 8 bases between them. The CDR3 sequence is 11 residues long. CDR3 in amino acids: CASSDRTEQYF. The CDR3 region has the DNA TGTGCCAGCAGTGACAGGACCGAGCAGTACTTC.

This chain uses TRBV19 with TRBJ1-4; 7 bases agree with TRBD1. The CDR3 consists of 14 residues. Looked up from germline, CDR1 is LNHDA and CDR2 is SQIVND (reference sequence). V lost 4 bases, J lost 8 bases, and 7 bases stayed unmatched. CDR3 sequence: CASSTGQYYEKLFF. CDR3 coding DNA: TGTGCCAGTAGTACGGGACAGTATTACGAAAAACTGTTTTTT.

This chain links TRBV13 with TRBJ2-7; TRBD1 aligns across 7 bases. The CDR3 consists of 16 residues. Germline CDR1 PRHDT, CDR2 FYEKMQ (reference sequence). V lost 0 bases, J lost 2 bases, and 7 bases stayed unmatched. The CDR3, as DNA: TGTGCCAGCAGCTTAGGCCCCGGGACAGCTGCCTACGAGCAGTACTTC. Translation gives CASSLGPGTAAYEQYF.

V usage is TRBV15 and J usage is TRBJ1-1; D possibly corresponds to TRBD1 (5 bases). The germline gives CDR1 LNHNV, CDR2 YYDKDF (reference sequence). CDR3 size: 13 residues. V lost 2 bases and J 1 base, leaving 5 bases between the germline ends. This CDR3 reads CATSRQGNTEAFF. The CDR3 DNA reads TGTGCCACCAGCAGACAGGGGAACACTGAAGCTTTCTTT.

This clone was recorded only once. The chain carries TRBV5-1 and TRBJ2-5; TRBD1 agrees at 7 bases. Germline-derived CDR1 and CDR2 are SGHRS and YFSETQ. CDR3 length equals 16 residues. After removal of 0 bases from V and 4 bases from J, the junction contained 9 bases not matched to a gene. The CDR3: CASSLATQAGGETQYF. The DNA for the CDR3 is TGCGCCAGCAGCTTGGCCACGCAAGCAGGGGGAGAGACCCAGTACTTC. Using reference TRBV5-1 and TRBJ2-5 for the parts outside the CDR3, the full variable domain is KAGVTQTPRYLIKTRGQQVTLSCSPISGHRSVSWYQQTPGQGLQFLFEYFSETQRNKGNFPGRFSGRQFSNSRSEMNVSTLELGDSALYLCASSLATQAGGETQYFGPGTRLLVL.

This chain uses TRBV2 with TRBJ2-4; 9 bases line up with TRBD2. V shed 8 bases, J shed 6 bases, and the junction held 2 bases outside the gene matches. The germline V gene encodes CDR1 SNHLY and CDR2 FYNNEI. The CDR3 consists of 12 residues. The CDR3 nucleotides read TGTGCCAGCCGAGCGGGGGGAAACATTCAGTACTTC. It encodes CASRAGGNIQYF.

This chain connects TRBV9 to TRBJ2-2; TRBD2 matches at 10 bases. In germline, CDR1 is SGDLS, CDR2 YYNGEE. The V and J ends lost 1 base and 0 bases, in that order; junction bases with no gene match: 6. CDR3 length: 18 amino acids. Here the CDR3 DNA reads TGTGCCAGCAGCGTAAATAGCGGGAGGTTCGCGAACACCGGGGAGCTGTTTTTT. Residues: CASSVNSGRFANTGELFF.

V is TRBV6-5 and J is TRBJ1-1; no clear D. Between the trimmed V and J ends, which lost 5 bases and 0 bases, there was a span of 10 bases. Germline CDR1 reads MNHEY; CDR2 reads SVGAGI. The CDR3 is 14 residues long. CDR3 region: CASSEEEVNTEAFF. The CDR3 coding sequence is TGTGCCAGCAGTGAAGAGGAAGTGAACACTGAAGCTTTCTTT.

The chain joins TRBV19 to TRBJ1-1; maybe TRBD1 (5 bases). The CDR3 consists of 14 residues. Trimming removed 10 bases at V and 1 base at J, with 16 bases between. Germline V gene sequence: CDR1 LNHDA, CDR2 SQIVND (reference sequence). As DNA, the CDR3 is TGTGCCACCATGTCCAGGGAGGGGAACACTGAAGCTTTCTTT. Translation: CATMSREGNTEAFF.

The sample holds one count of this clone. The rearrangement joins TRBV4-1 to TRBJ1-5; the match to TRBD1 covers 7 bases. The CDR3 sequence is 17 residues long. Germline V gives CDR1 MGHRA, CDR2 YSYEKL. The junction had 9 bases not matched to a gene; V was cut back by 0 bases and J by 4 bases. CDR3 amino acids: CASSQDPAGGKNQPQHF. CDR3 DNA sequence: TGCGCCAGCAGCCAAGATCCCGCAGGGGGTAAGAATCAGCCCCAGCATTTT.

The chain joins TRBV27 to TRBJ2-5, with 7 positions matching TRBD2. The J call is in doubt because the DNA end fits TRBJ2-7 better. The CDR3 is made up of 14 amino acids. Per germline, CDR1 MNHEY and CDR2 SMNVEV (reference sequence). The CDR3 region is CASSLERGAYEQYF. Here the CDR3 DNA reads TGTGCCAGCAGTTTAGAGCGGGGTGCCTACGAGCAGTACTTC.

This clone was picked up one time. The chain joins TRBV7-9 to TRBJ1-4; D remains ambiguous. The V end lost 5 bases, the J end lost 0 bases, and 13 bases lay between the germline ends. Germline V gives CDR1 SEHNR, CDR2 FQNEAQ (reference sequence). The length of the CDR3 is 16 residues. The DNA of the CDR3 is TGTGCCAGCAGCCCCGAAAAGCGACCAACTAATGAAAAACTGTTTTTT. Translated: CASSPEKRPTNEKLFF.

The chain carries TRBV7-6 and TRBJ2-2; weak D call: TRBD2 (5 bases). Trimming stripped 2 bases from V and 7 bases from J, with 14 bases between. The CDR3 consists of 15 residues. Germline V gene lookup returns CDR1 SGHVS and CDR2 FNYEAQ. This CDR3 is CASSLWWEKGGELFF. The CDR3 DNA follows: TGTGCCAGCAGCTTATGGTGGGAGAAGGGCGGGGAGCTGTTTTTT. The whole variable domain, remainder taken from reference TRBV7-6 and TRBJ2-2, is GAGVSQSPRYKVTKRGQDVALRCDPISGHVSLYWYRQALGQGPEFLTYFNYEAQQDKSGLPNDRFSAERPEGSISTLTIQRTEQRDSAMYRCASSLWWEKGGELFFGEGSRLTVL.

The CDR3 DNA follows: TGTGCCAGCAGAGTACCGGGGGGTACTCAGTACTTC. Translation: CASRVPGGTQYF. V and J are TRBV2 and TRBJ2-4; the match to TRBD2 covers 7 bases. The J segment lost 12 bases and the V segment lost 6 bases, leaving 8 bases of the junction unmatched. Germline-derived CDR1 and CDR2 are SNHLY and FYNNEI. The CDR3 extends over 12 amino acids.

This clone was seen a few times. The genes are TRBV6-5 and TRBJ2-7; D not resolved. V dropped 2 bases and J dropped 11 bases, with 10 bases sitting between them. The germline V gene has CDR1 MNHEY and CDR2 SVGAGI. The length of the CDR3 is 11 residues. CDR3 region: CASSYGSAEYF. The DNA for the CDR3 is TGTGCCAGCAGTTACGGCAGCGCGGAGTACTTC.

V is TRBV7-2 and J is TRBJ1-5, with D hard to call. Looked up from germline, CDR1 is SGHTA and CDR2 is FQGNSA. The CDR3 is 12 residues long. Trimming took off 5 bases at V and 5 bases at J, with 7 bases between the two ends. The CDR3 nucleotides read TGTGCCAGCAGCACAGTTCATCAGCCCCAGCATTTT. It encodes CASSTVHQPQHF.